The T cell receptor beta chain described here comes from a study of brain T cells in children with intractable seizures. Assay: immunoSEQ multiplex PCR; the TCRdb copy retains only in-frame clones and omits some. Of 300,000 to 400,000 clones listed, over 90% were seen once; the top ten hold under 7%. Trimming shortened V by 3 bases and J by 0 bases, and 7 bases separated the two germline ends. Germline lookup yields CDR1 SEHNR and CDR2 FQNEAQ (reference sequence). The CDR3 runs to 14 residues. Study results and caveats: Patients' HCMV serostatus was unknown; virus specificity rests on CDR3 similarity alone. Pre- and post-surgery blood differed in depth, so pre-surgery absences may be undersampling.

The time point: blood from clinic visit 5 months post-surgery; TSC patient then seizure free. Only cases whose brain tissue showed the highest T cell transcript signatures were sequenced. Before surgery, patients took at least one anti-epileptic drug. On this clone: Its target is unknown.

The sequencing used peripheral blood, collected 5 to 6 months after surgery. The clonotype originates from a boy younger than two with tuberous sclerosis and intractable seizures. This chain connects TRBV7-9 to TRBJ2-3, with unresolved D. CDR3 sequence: CASSFVDSTDTQYF. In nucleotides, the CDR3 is TGTGCCAGCAGCTTCGTCGACAGCACAGATACGCAGTATTTT.